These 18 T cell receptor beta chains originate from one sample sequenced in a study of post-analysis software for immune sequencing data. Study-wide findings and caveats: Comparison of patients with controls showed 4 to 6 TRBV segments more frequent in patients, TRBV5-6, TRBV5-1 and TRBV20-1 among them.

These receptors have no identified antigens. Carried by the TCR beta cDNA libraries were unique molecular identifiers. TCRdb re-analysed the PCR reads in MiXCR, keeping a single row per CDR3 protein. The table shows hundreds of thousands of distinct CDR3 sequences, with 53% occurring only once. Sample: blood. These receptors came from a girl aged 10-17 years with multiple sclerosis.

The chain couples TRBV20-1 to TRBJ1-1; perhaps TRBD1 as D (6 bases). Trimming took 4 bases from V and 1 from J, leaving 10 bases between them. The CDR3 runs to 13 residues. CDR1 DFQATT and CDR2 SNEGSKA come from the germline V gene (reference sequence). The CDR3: CSANRGGNTEAFF. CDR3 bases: TGCAGTGCTAACCGAGGGGGGAACACTGAAGCTTTCTTT.

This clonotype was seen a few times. Here the CDR3 DNA reads TGTGCCAGCTCACCCGGACAGGGAACGCTCCTCGGCCACGAGCAGTACTTC. Its translation: CASSPGQGTLLGHEQYF. The rearrangement joins TRBV18 to TRBJ2-7; 8 positions match TRBD1. The V gene end was trimmed by 3 bases and the J gene end by 5 bases; junction bases not matched to a gene: 15. Germline V gives CDR1 KGHSH, CDR2 LQKENI. CDR3 size: 17 residues.

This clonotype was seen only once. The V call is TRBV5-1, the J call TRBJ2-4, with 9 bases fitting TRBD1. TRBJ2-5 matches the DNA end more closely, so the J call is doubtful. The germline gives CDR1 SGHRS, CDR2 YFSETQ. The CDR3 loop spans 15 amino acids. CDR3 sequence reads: CASSLGWTGEETQYF. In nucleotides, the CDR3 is TGCGCCAGCAGCTTGGGATGGACAGGGGAGGAGACCCAGTACTTC.

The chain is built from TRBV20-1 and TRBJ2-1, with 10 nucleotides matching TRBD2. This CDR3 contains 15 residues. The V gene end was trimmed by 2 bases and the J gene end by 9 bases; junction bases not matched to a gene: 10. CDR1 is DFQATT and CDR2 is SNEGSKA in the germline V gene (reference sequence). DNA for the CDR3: TGCAGTGCTAGATCGCCGGGACTAGCGAGGGGTGAGCAGTTCTTC. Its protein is CSARSPGLARGEQFF.

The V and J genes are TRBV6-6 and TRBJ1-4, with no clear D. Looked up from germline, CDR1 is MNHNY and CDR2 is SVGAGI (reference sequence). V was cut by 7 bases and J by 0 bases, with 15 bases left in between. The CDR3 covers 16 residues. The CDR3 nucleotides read TGTGCCAGCACCCGGAGGCTGTTTGCAACTAATGAAAAACTGTTTTTT. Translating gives CASTRRLFATNEKLFF.

In DNA, the CDR3 is TGTGCCAGCAGTTTACAGGGAAACACAGATACGCAGTATTTT. It translates to CASSLQGNTDTQYF. This chain links TRBV27 with TRBJ2-3; D possibly corresponds to TRBD1 (5 bases). V shed 2 bases and J shed 2 bases, with 8 bases lying between them. There are 14 residues in the CDR3. CDR1 is MNHEY, CDR2 SMNVEV, per germline (reference sequence).

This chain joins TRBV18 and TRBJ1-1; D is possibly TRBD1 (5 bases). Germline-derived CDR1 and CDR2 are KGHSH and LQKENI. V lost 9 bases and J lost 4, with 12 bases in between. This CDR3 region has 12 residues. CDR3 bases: TGTGCCAGGTCGGGACGGCTCACTGAAGCTTTCTTT. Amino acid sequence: CARSGRLTEAFF.

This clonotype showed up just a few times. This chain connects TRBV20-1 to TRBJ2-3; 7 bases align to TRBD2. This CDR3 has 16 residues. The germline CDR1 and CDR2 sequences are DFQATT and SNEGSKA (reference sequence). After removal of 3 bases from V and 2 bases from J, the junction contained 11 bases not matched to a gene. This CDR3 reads CSARVWPGGHTDTQYF. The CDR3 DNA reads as TGCAGTGCTAGGGTCTGGCCGGGAGGCCACACAGATACGCAGTATTTT.

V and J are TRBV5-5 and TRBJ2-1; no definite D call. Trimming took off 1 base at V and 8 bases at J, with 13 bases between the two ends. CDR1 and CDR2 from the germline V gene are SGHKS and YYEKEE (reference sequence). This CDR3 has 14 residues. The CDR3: CASSLWGTMDEQFF. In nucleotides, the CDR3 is TGTGCCAGCAGCTTGTGGGGAACTATGGATGAGCAGTTCTTC.

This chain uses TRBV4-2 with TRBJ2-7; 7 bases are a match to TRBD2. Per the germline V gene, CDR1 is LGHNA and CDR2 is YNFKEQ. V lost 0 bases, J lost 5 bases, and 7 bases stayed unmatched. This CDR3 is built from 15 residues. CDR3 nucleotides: TGTGCCAGCAGCCAAGAAAACGGGAGGCAAGACGAGCAGTACTTC. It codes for CASSQENGRQDEQYF.

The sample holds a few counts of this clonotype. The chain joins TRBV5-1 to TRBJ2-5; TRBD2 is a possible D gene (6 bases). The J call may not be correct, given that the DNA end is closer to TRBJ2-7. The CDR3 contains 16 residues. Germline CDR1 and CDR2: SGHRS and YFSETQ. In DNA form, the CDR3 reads TGCGCCAGCAGCTTCCGCGAAGCGGGTTTGACCTACGAGCAGTACTTC. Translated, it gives CASSFREAGLTYEQYF.

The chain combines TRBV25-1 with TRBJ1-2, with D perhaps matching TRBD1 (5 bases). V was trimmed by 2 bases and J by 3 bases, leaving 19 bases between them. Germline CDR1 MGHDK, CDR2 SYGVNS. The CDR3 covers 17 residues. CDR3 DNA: TGTGCCAGCAGTGAAGATCTAACCACCGGGACGGACTATGGCTACACCTTC. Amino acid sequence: CASSEDLTTGTDYGYTF.

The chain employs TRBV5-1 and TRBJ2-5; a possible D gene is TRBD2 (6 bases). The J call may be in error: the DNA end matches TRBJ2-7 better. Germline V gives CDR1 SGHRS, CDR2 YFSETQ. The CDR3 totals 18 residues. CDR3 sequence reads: CASSLQITSPVRLYEQYF. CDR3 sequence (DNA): TGCGCCAGCAGCTTACAAATCACTAGCCCGGTGCGTCTTTACGAGCAGTACTTC.

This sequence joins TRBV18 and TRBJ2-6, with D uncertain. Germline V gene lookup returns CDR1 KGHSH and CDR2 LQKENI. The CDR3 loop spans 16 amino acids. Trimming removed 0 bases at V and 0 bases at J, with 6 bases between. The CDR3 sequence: CASSPPTSSGANVLTF. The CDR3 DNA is TGTGCCAGCTCACCACCAACAAGCTCTGGGGCCAACGTCCTGACTTTC.

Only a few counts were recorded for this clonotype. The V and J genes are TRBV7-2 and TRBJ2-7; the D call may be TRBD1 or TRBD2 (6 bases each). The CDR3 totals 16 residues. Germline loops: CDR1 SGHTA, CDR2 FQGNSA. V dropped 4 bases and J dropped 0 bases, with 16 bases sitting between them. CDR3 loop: CASSSVGGPTSYEQYF. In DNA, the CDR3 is TGTGCCAGCAGCTCGGTAGGGGGGCCCACCTCCTACGAGCAGTACTTC.

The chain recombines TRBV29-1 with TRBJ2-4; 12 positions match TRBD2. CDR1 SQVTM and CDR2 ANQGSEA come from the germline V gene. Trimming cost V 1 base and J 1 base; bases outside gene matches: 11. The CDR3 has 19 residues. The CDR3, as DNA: TGCAGCGTTGAAGTTTGGCCTAGCGGGGGGGACTTGGCCAAAAACATTCAGTACTTC. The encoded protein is CSVEVWPSGGDLAKNIQYF.

In DNA, the CDR3 is TGTGCCAGCAGCCCAGGCTGGACGGATGGCTACACCTTC. Encoded protein: CASSPGWTDGYTF. This chain connects TRBV5-5 to TRBJ1-2, with D hard to call. CDR1 and CDR2 from the germline V gene are SGHKS and YYEKEE (reference sequence). The V end lost 4 bases, the J end lost 6 bases, and 13 bases lay between the germline ends. This CDR3 contains 13 residues.

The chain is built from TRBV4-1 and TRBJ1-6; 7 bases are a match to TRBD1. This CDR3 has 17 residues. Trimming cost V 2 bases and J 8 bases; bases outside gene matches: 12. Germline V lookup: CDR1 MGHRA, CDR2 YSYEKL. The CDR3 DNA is TGCGCCAGCAGCCAATTTTCGGACAGGTTGGGAGATTCACCCCTCCACTTT. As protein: CASSQFSDRLGDSPLHF.